This section outlines one T cell receptor (beta chain) sequence together with its context. V gave up 2 bases and J gave up 2 bases, with 9 bases separating them. The germline gives CDR1 SGHTA, CDR2 FQGNSA. The CDR3 contains 14 residues. Sequenced by immunoSEQ multiplex PCR; TCRdb stores in-frame clones only, minus some. This table has some 71,000 clones, around 87% appearing once. This specimen comes from a study of control samples from healthy donors and cancer patients. The source of this sequence is a woman aged 50 to 65 with head and neck cancer. The specimen sequenced was PBMCs. The rearrangement joins TRBV7-2 to TRBJ1-2; D is uncertain. The CDR3 protein is CASSLMRGNYGYTF. CDR3 DNA sequence: TGTGCCAGCAGCTTAATGCGCGGGAACTATGGCTACACCTTC.